This T cell receptor (beta chain) originates from a study of T-cell memory formation after mild COVID-19. Study conclusions and caveats: The second-wave clones peaking on day 37 were not confirmed as SARS-CoV-2-specific. Clones that shrank (day 15 to 85) were balanced CD4/CD8, whereas later expanders leaned CD4+.

This clonotype was seen more than once but under ten times. Its antigen remains unknown. Each CDR3 protein is one row after TCRdb ran MiXCR on the 5' RACE reads. The data hold about 400,000 distinct CDR3 sequences, with roughly 26% observed a single time. The material sequenced was PBMCs or a T cell subset sorted from them (not recorded which). The receptor was isolated from an adult woman who had mild COVID-19 (a few samples of this study predate the infection). Cell type and time point are not known.

This CDR3 is CASKGPRNEQFF. DNA of the CDR3: TGTGCCAGCAAGGGGCCGAGGAATGAGCAGTTCTTC. The chain couples TRBV27 to TRBJ2-1, with a tentative D call TRBD1 (5 bases). V was clipped by 7 bases and J by 7 bases, with 11 bases between them. The germline CDR1 and CDR2 sequences are MNHEY and SMNVEV (reference sequence). The CDR3 is made up of 12 amino acids.